The next 24 T cell receptor beta chains were all read from a single sample in a study of T cell repertoires in cytomegalovirus infection. MiXCR, run by TCRdb on the reads, gives a single entry per CDR3 protein. The sample yields approximately 180,000 distinct CDR3 sequences, roughly 17% seen once. The sample taken for sequencing was CD8+ T cells from PBMCs. The receptors were sampled from a human donor in good health (CMV status not recorded). Some clones in this sample may be carry-over from other donors' samples.

The chain links TRBV12-3 or TRBV12-4 to TRBJ2-7; 7 positions match TRBD1. V lost 5 bases and J lost 4; bases outside the gene matches: 5. The CDR3 is made up of 13 amino acids. In nucleotides, the CDR3 is TGTGCCAGCAGTCAAGGGACAGCTTACGAGCAGTACTTC. Protein product: CASSQGTAYEQYF.

J is TRBJ2-1 and V is TRBV4-1, with TRBD1 matching over 8 bases. The CDR3 is made up of 17 amino acids. The germline gives CDR1 MGHRA, CDR2 YSYEKL. V lost 0 bases to trimming and J lost 4 bases; unmatched junction nucleotides: 8. CDR3 sequence: CASSQDRGTGLYNEQFF. The DNA for the CDR3 is TGCGCCAGCAGCCAAGATCGGGGGACAGGACTTTACAATGAGCAGTTCTTC.

The chain uses TRBV7-8 and TRBJ2-3; D is perhaps TRBD2 (7 bases). CDR1 is SGHVS, CDR2 FQNEAQ, per germline. Trimming shortened V by 3 bases and J by 3 bases, and 13 bases separated the two germline ends. CDR3 length: 15 residues. The CDR3 coding sequence is TGTGCCAGCAGCTTGGGGCGGGGGCTGACAGATACGCAGTATTTT. Translating it yields CASSLGRGLTDTQYF.

The chain has TRBV7-2 and TRBJ2-3, with 15 bases aligning to TRBD2. Germline V gene lookup returns CDR1 SGHTA and CDR2 FQGNSA. The CDR3 runs 17 residues. The junction had 4 bases not matched to a gene; V was cut back by 4 bases and J by 2 bases. The CDR3 sequence is CASSWGLAGGHTDTQYF. The CDR3 DNA follows: TGTGCCAGCAGCTGGGGACTAGCGGGGGGCCACACAGATACGCAGTATTTT.

CDR3 residues: CASSLTGDPYEQYF. In nucleotides, the CDR3 is TGTGCCAGCAGCTTAACGGGGGATCCCTACGAGCAGTACTTC. The gene calls are TRBV7-2 and TRBJ2-7; D perhaps matches TRBD2 (6 bases). Between the trimmed V and J ends, which lost 2 bases and 2 bases, there was a span of 10 bases. The CDR3 is 14 residues long. Per germline, CDR1 SGHTA and CDR2 FQGNSA.

The rearrangement links TRBV29-1 to TRBJ2-7; 9 nucleotides align to TRBD1. V shed 7 bases and J 1 base; nucleotides not matched to a gene: 5. The CDR3 length is 13 residues. Germline V gene data show CDR1 as SQVTM and CDR2 as ANQGSEA. CDR3 in DNA: TGCAGCGCCAGGACAGGGGAATCCTACGAGCAGTACTTC. It specifies CSARTGESYEQYF.

This clonotype showed up just a few times. The V call is TRBV28, the J call TRBJ2-3; D remains ambiguous. V dropped 11 bases and J dropped 4 bases, with 22 bases sitting between them. CDR3 size: 15 residues. Germline V gene lookup returns CDR1 MDHEN and CDR2 SYDVKM. CDR3 bases: TGTGCCTCGGCCCTGGCGCGAGGTTTTCCAGATACGCAGTATTTT. This codes for CASALARGFPDTQYF.

CDR3 DNA: TGTGCCAGCAGTCCGAGGGACAGGGTAAACGAGCAGTACTTC. Translating gives CASSPRDRVNEQYF. This chain links TRBV27 with TRBJ2-7; 9 nucleotides align to TRBD1. Trimming removed 5 bases from V and 5 bases from J; junction bases left unmatched: 7. Germline assignment: CDR1 MNHEY and CDR2 SMNVEV (reference sequence). The CDR3 is made up of 14 amino acids.

The chain recombines TRBV7-7 with TRBJ2-1, with TRBD2 matching 9 bases. Per the germline V gene, CDR1 is SSHAT and CDR2 is FNYEAQ (reference sequence). V dropped 2 bases and J dropped 1; count of bases not matched to a gene: 9. This CDR3 spans 18 amino acids. CDR3 sequence (DNA): TGTGCCAGCAGCTTAATTGCGGGGGGGCTAGCGTCCTACAATGAGCAGTTCTTC. This translates into CASSLIAGGLASYNEQFF.

This sequence joins TRBV6-6 and TRBJ1-2; no reliable D call. The CDR3 runs 14 residues. Deletions cut 2 bases from V and 5 bases from J, with 12 bases between. The germline V gene encodes CDR1 MNHNY and CDR2 SVGAGI (reference sequence). CDR3 sequence: CASSYLPRFYGYTF. CDR3 coding DNA: TGTGCCAGCAGTTACCTCCCCCGATTTTATGGCTACACCTTC.

This clonotype was observed many times. The chain joins TRBV7-6 to TRBJ2-5, with a weak D call TRBD2 (5 bases). The CDR3 loop spans 15 amino acids. Trimming removed 1 base at V and 0 bases at J, with 9 bases between. Germline V gene lookup returns CDR1 SGHVS and CDR2 FNYEAQ. CDR3 bases: TGTGCCAGCAGCTTAGTACGAGGGTACCAAGAGACCCAGTACTTC. Encoded protein: CASSLVRGYQETQYF. Full variable domain (outside the CDR3, taken from reference TRBV7-6 and TRBJ2-5): GAGVSQSPRYKVTKRGQDVALRCDPISGHVSLYWYRQALGQGPEFLTYFNYEAQQDKSGLPNDRFSAERPEGSISTLTIQRTEQRDSAMYRCASSLVRGYQETQYFGPGTRLLVL.

This clonotype is medium-sized. This sequence joins TRBV11-2 and TRBJ2-2; 7 bases align to TRBD2. The CDR3 consists of 18 residues. Germline V gene data show CDR1 as SGHAT and CDR2 as FQNNGV. J lost 3 bases, V lost 4 bases, and 14 bases had no gene match. The CDR3 nucleotides read TGTGCCAGCAGCTGGGGGGGAACGGGGGGTAAAGACACCGGGGAGCTGTTTTTT. Its protein is CASSWGGTGGKDTGELFF.

As DNA, the CDR3 is TGTGCCAGCAACCCTTGGGGAGGGGGCTACGAGCAGTACTTC. Its translation: CASNPWGGGYEQYF. V and J are TRBV28 and TRBJ2-7, with D possibly matching TRBD2 (7 bases). In germline, CDR1 is MDHEN, CDR2 SYDVKM. V dropped 7 bases and J dropped 3 bases, with 16 bases sitting between them. The CDR3 is made up of 14 amino acids.

This chain connects TRBV7-2 to TRBJ1-4, with a tentative D call TRBD1 (6 bases). Trimming removed 1 base from V and 6 bases from J, with 15 bases in between. The germline CDR1 and CDR2 sequences are SGHTA and FQGNSA. This CDR3 has 16 residues. DNA for the CDR3: TGTGCCAGCAGCTTAGGGGCAGGGGCAGGCGATGAAAAACTGTTTTTT. Protein product: CASSLGAGAGDEKLFF.

CDR3 sequence: CASSFGTELYEQYF. CDR3 sequence (DNA): TGTGCCAGCAGCTTCGGGACAGAGCTCTACGAGCAGTACTTC. The rearrangement joins TRBV5-6 to TRBJ2-7, with 7 bases matching TRBD1. The germline CDR1 and CDR2 sequences are SGHDT and YYEEEE. The CDR3 is made up of 14 amino acids. Trimming removed 2 bases from V and 3 bases from J; junction bases left unmatched: 5.

The chain combines TRBV12-3 or TRBV12-4 with TRBJ1-2; a weak D match, TRBD1 (5 bases). With 7 bases removed from V and 4 bases from J, the gap between germline ends came to 16 bases. This CDR3 has 14 amino acids. The CDR3 region is CASKAHGTFYGYTF. In DNA, the CDR3 is TGTGCCAGCAAGGCCCACGGGACCTTCTATGGCTACACCTTC.

This chain uses TRBV6-5 with TRBJ2-2; D ambiguous. The germline V gene has CDR1 MNHEY and CDR2 SVGAGI. CDR3 size: 16 residues. Trimming removed 5 bases at V and 0 bases at J, with 13 bases between. The CDR3 sequence is CASSRHSAPNTGELFF. The CDR3 DNA sequence: TGTGCCAGCAGTCGTCACAGCGCCCCGAACACCGGGGAGCTGTTTTTT.

The genes are TRBV28 and TRBJ1-1; weak D call: TRBD1 (6 bases). Between the trimmed V and J ends, which lost 7 bases and 8 bases, there was a span of 20 bases. Germline V gene sequence: CDR1 MDHEN, CDR2 SYDVKM. The CDR3 covers 14 residues. The CDR3 here is CASNGLQGRKEAFF. CDR3 DNA: TGTGCCAGCAACGGCCTGCAGGGGCGGAAAGAAGCTTTCTTT.

This clonotype has just a few counts. The gene calls are TRBV9 and TRBJ2-7; D perhaps matches TRBD2 (6 bases). The CDR3 loop spans 14 amino acids. Germline CDR1 and CDR2: SGDLS and YYNGEE. Trimming removed 3 bases from V and 7 bases from J, with 17 bases in between. The CDR3: CASSGTGTSREQYF. In DNA, the CDR3 is TGTGCCAGCAGCGGTACCGGGACTTCTCGGGAGCAGTACTTC.

This chain joins TRBV19 and TRBJ2-1; 7 bases map to TRBD2. The CDR3 length is 17 residues. Germline lookup yields CDR1 LNHDA and CDR2 SQIVND (reference sequence). The V gene end was trimmed by 4 bases and the J gene end by 0 bases; junction bases not matched to a gene: 9. The CDR3 coding sequence is TGTGCCAGTAGTAGAGGGGAGGGCTTGAGCTCCTACAATGAGCAGTTCTTC. Its protein product is CASSRGEGLSSYNEQFF.

This clonotype was detected only a few times. This chain joins TRBV30 and TRBJ2-3; D is unresolved. Per the germline V gene, CDR1 is GTSNPN and CDR2 is SVGIG (reference sequence). The V end lost 1 base, the J end lost 5 bases, and 7 bases lay between the germline ends. The CDR3 spans 12 residues. The DNA of the CDR3 is TGTGCCTGGAGTGACCTTCAAGATACGCAGTATTTT. The encoded protein is CAWSDLQDTQYF.

This clonotype was observed a handful of times. V usage is TRBV7-9 and J usage is TRBJ2-5; TRBD2 might be the D (7 bases). CDR3 size: 15 residues. The ends were cut back, 1 base at V and 5 bases at J, with 14 bases in the middle. CDR1 SEHNR and CDR2 FQNEAQ come from the germline V gene (reference sequence). Here the CDR3 reads CASSLVRGAVETQYF. The CDR3 DNA reads as TGTGCCAGCAGCTTAGTACGGGGGGCCGTTGAGACCCAGTACTTC.

The chain recombines TRBV28 with TRBJ2-3; D may be TRBD1 or TRBD2 (5 bases each). The V gene's germline CDR1 is MDHEN and CDR2 SYDVKM. This CDR3 is built from 17 residues. Trimming took off 10 bases at V and 3 bases at J, with 26 bases between the two ends. The CDR3 coding sequence is TGTGCCACCGACCTCCGGGACCCTCGAATTGGTACAGATACGCAGTATTTT. Amino acids: CATDLRDPRIGTDTQYF. The full variable domain, its missing parts supplied by reference TRBV28 and TRBJ2-3, is DVKVTQSSRYLVKRTGEKVFLECVQDMDHENMFWYRQDPGLGLRLIYFSYDVKMKEKGDIPEGYSVSREKKERFSLILESASTNQTSMYLCATDLRDPRIGTDTQYFGPGTRLTVL.

V gene TRBV7-3 combines with J gene TRBJ2-7; the D gene could be TRBD1 or TRBD2 (5 bases each). Germline CDR1 is SGHTA and CDR2 is FQGTGA. The length of the CDR3 is 14 residues. V shed 4 bases and J shed 5 bases, with 15 bases lying between them. The CDR3 sequence is CASSSGTLGDEQYF. The CDR3 nucleotides read TGTGCCAGCAGCTCCGGGACGCTCGGCGACGAGCAGTACTTC.